One sample yielded the 24 T cell receptor beta chains listed below, sequenced in a study of a mutant IDH1 vaccine in newly diagnosed glioma. The protocol was immunoSEQ multiplex PCR, while the TCRdb copy is restricted to in-frame clones and leaves out a portion. The table has 40,000 to 45,000 clones, around 74% seen once. Their recognized antigens are unknown. The time point was: week 23, last vaccination. Each dose delivered 300 ug of mutant IDH1 20-mer peptide subcutaneously with imiquimod. Specimen: PBMCs, collected from a glioma patient whose treatment included an IDH1 peptide vaccine. These receptors were collected from a man aged 50 to 59 with glioma.

The rearrangement links TRBV29-1 to TRBJ1-4, with TRBD1 matching 10 bases. V shed 6 bases and J 11 bases; nucleotides not matched to a gene: 9. This CDR3 contains 13 residues. CDR1 and CDR2 (germline): SQVTM, ANQGSEA. The CDR3 DNA is TGCAGCGTGTGGGGGACAGGGGCGGACAAACTGTTTTTT. This sequence encodes CSVWGTGADKLFF.

The rearrangement uses TRBV10-1 and TRBJ2-6, with D maybe TRBD2 (5 bases). CDR1 is WNHNN and CDR2 is SYGVQD in the germline V gene (reference sequence). The CDR3 has 15 residues. Trimming left V 2 bases short and J 4 bases short, with 9 bases between. CDR3 DNA sequence: TGCGCCAGCAGTGAGGGGAGAACCGGGGCCAACGTCCTGACTTTC. Protein: CASSEGRTGANVLTF.

In its sample, this clone was seen a few times. The rearrangement links TRBV30 to TRBJ1-1; 9 nucleotides agree with TRBD1. Germline CDR1 and CDR2: GTSNPN and SVGIG (reference sequence). There are 13 residues in the CDR3. Trimming took 2 bases from V and 11 from J; bases not matched to a gene: 9. CDR3 bases: TGTGCCTGGAGTATTGGACAGGGGATATGGGCTTTCTTT. Residues: CAWSIGQGIWAFF.

The J gene is TRBJ1-1, the V gene TRBV30, with a tentative D call TRBD1 (5 bases). With 0 bases removed from V and 6 bases from J, the gap between germline ends came to 17 bases. The CDR3 length is 15 residues. Germline V gives CDR1 GTSNPN, CDR2 SVGIG (reference sequence). DNA for the CDR3: TGTGCCTGGAGTGTGGGGCAGGGAAGATGGGCTGAAGCTTTCTTT. Amino acids: CAWSVGQGRWAEAFF.

DNA of the CDR3: TGTGCCAGCAGCCCCTCGGCTATGAGGGATACGCAGTATTTT. Its translation: CASSPSAMRDTQYF. The chain employs TRBV7-2 and TRBJ2-3; D ambiguous. Trimming left V 5 bases short and J 6 bases short, with 15 bases between. This CDR3 has 14 residues. Germline CDR1 is SGHTA and CDR2 is FQGNSA.

J is TRBJ1-2 and V is TRBV29-1; 9 bases map to TRBD1. Germline CDR1 is SQVTM and CDR2 is ANQGSEA. J was trimmed by 5 bases and V by 3 bases; bases with no gene match: 10. The length of the CDR3 is 15 residues. The CDR3 DNA reads as TGCAGCGTTGAGCCCCTCGCCGGGACAGGGTATGGCTACACCTTC. This gives the protein CSVEPLAGTGYGYTF.

This clone was counted once. One end of the junction does not line up with germline, which may come from a read error. This chain joins TRBV7-7 and TRBJ1-5; tentative D call: TRBD1 (5 bases). CDR1 is SSHAT and CDR2 is FNYEAQ in the germline V gene (reference sequence). CDR3 length equals 19 residues. The CDR3 here is CASSLIRGPPPYSNQPQHF. In nucleotides, the CDR3 is TGTGCTAGCAGCTTAATCCGGGGCCCCCCTCCCTATAGCAATCAGCCCCAGCATTTT.

The J gene is TRBJ2-1, the V gene TRBV29-1; weak D call: TRBD1 (6 bases). V lost 6 bases and J lost 2, with 14 bases in between. The germline V gene encodes CDR1 SQVTM and CDR2 ANQGSEA. This CDR3 has 14 residues. The CDR3 sequence: CSVPATGTYNEQFF. The DNA of the CDR3 is TGCAGCGTCCCCGCTACAGGGACCTACAATGAGCAGTTCTTC.

The chain couples TRBV5-1 to TRBJ1-1; D possibly corresponds to TRBD1 (6 bases). V was clipped by 3 bases and J by 1 base, with 10 bases between them. The CDR3 totals 14 residues. Per the germline V gene, CDR1 is SGHRS and CDR2 is YFSETQ. DNA of the CDR3: TGCGCCAGCAGCTGGCAGGGGAAGAACACTGAAGCTTTCTTT. Its protein product is CASSWQGKNTEAFF.

V usage is TRBV7-9 and J usage is TRBJ1-1, with 7 bases lining up with TRBD1. Per the germline V gene, CDR1 is SEHNR and CDR2 is FQNEAQ (reference sequence). The CDR3 consists of 13 residues. Trimming removed 5 bases from V and 11 bases from J; junction bases left unmatched: 11. CDR3 bases: TGTGCCAGCAGCGACTTGGGACAGTTGGGGGCTTTCTTT. As protein: CASSDLGQLGAFF. Together with reference TRBV7-9 and TRBJ1-1, the CDR3 gives the full variable domain: DTGVSQNPRHKITKRGQNVTFRCDPISEHNRLYWYRQTLGQGPEFLTYFQNEAQLEKSRLLSDRFSAERPKGSFSTLEIQRTEQGDSAMYLCASSDLGQLGAFFGQGTRLTVV.

J is TRBJ2-3 and V is TRBV6-5; 9 bases are shared with TRBD2. CDR3 size: 15 residues. Germline trimming cut 7 bases from V and 2 bases from J; bases unmatched to any gene: 7. CDR1 and CDR2 from the germline V gene are MNHEY and SVGAGI. The CDR3 nucleotides are TGTGCCAGCATGCGGGGGGGGCTATCCACAGATACGCAGTATTTT. It is translated as CASMRGGLSTDTQYF.

The chain uses TRBV19 and TRBJ2-1, with D possibly TRBD2 on 5 matching bases. Trimming shortened V by 5 bases and J by 7 bases, and 15 bases separated the two germline ends. This CDR3 has 14 residues. CDR1 and CDR2 from the germline V gene are LNHDA and SQIVND (reference sequence). CDR3 region: CASSLRGSSNEQFF. CDR3 nucleotides: TGTGCCAGTAGTCTGCGCGGGTCCTCGAATGAGCAGTTCTTC.

The V call is TRBV19, the J call TRBJ1-3, with TRBD1 matching over 7 bases. The CDR3 totals 17 residues. Per germline, CDR1 LNHDA and CDR2 SQIVND (reference sequence). V was clipped by 3 bases and J by 0 bases; unmatched bases: 8. This CDR3 is CASSIAHGTDSGNTIYF. The CDR3 DNA is TGTGCCAGTAGTATCGCACACGGGACAGACTCTGGAAACACCATATATTTT.

V gene TRBV4-3 combines with J gene TRBJ1-3; D unresolved. V lost 0 bases, J lost 2 bases, and 14 bases lay in between. The CDR3 runs to 17 residues. Germline values: CDR1 LGHNA, CDR2 YSLEER. CDR3 protein: CASSQDLVAFAGNTIYF. DNA of the CDR3: TGCGCCAGCAGCCAAGATCTTGTGGCTTTCGCTGGAAACACCATATATTTT.

This clone was picked up a small number of times. CDR3 sequence (DNA): TGTGCCAGCAGCTTAGTGCAGGGGGGAGGGACTGAAGCTTTCTTT. This translates into CASSLVQGGGTEAFF. The V gene is TRBV7-2, the J gene TRBJ1-1; 7 positions match TRBD1. This CDR3 contains 15 residues. With V trimmed by 1 base and J by 5 bases, 7 bases remained unmatched. Germline CDR1 SGHTA, CDR2 FQGNSA.

CDR3 in DNA: TGCGCCAGCAGCTCCTCCCTAGGGGGGGGCGGGGGAGAGACGCAGTATTTT. This gives the protein CASSSSLGGGGGETQYF. This chain joins TRBV5-1 and TRBJ2-3, with D possibly matching TRBD2 (7 bases). This CDR3 comprises 17 residues. V dropped 3 bases and J dropped 9 bases, with 26 bases sitting between them. Germline V lookup: CDR1 SGHRS, CDR2 YFSETQ.

The genes are TRBV30 and TRBJ1-4; 8 bases match TRBD1. Germline CDR1 reads GTSNPN; CDR2 reads SVGIG (reference sequence). J gave up 8 bases and V 7 bases, and 15 bases lay outside the gene matches. CDR3 length: 15 amino acids. The CDR3 nucleotides read TGTGCCTCCCGTTTAACGGACAGGGAGACCGAAAAACTGTTTTTT. Residues: CASRLTDRETEKLFF.

This rearrangement joins TRBV7-2 to TRBJ2-3, with no clear D. This CDR3 is 14 amino acids long. The germline CDR1 and CDR2 sequences are SGHTA and FQGNSA. V was trimmed by 2 bases and J by 0 bases, leaving 6 bases between them. CDR3 bases: TGTGCCAGCAGCTTACAGACTAGCACAGATACGCAGTATTTT. Translating it yields CASSLQTSTDTQYF.

This chain joins TRBV29-1 and TRBJ2-1; weak D call: TRBD1 (6 bases). In germline, CDR1 is SQVTM, CDR2 ANQGSEA. The CDR3 spans 11 residues. V was trimmed by 7 bases and J by 7 bases, leaving 11 bases between them. The CDR3 coding sequence is TGCAGCGCCCGACAGGTGAATGAGCAGTTCTTC. Translated: CSARQVNEQFF.

V usage is TRBV19 and J usage is TRBJ1-1, with D possibly TRBD1 on 5 matching bases. The CDR3 is 13 amino acids. Germline CDR1 and CDR2: LNHDA and SQIVND (reference sequence). V was pared by 3 bases and J by 1 base, with 6 bases between. The chain's CDR3 is CASSIQGNTEAFF. The CDR3 DNA sequence: TGTGCCAGTAGTATTCAGGGGAACACTGAAGCTTTCTTT.

A few counts support this clone. The gene calls are TRBV5-1 and TRBJ2-2; D is perhaps TRBD1 (6 bases). The CDR3 consists of 14 residues. V lost 5 bases, J lost 3 bases, and 11 bases lay in between. Germline loops: CDR1 SGHRS, CDR2 YFSETQ. The CDR3 reads CASSWTDDTGELFF. CDR3 bases: TGCGCCAGCAGTTGGACAGATGACACCGGGGAGCTGTTTTTT.

The chain links TRBV9 to TRBJ1-4; D unresolved. V shed 2 bases and J shed 0 bases, with 5 bases lying between them. Germline loops: CDR1 SGDLS, CDR2 YYNGEE. The CDR3 consists of 14 residues. The CDR3 is CASSVLATNEKLFF. In DNA form, the CDR3 reads TGTGCCAGCAGCGTCCTTGCAACTAATGAAAAACTGTTTTTT.

This clone is a singleton in its sample. The rearrangement links TRBV30 to TRBJ2-7; D possibly corresponds to TRBD1 (6 bases). V gave up 0 bases and J gave up 7 bases, with 13 bases separating them. Germline assignment: CDR1 GTSNPN and CDR2 SVGIG (reference sequence). The CDR3 is 13 residues long. The CDR3, as DNA: TGTGCCTGGAGTGTAGGACAGTTGGCTGAGCAGTACTTC. It encodes CAWSVGQLAEQYF.

The chain combines TRBV27 with TRBJ1-3, with 7 bases fitting TRBD1. The CDR3 length is 15 residues. The germline V gene encodes CDR1 MNHEY and CDR2 SMNVEV (reference sequence). With V trimmed by 0 bases and J by 2 bases, 1 base remained unmatched. The CDR3 protein is CASSLSTGAGNTIYF. CDR3 nucleotides: TGTGCCAGCAGTTTATCTACAGGGGCTGGAAACACCATATATTTT.